This TCR beta chain was profiled in a study of blood T cell repertoires in COVID-19. About the research overall: Nucleic acid was either cDNA or gDNA, and it came from T cells, B-cell-depleted T cells, or PBMCs.

The CDR3 consists of 14 residues. Germline values: CDR1 LNHDA, CDR2 SQIVND (reference sequence). V gave up 1 base and J gave up 0 bases, with 6 bases separating them. TCRdb's table, derived via immunoSEQ multiplex PCR, lists solely in-frame clones and lacks some. Altogether more than 80,000 clones are present, 71% being singletons, with the ten largest covering around 0.92%. V and J are TRBV19 and TRBJ1-1; possible D gene TRBD1, 6 bases. Sequencing was done on a sample of peripheral blood. The sequence derives from a human donor with acute or convalescent COVID-19. The donor label of this sample is uncertain. Written as DNA, the CDR3 is TGTGCCAGTAGTATAGGGGACATGAACACTGAAGCTTTCTTT. Amino acid sequence: CASSIGDMNTEAFF.